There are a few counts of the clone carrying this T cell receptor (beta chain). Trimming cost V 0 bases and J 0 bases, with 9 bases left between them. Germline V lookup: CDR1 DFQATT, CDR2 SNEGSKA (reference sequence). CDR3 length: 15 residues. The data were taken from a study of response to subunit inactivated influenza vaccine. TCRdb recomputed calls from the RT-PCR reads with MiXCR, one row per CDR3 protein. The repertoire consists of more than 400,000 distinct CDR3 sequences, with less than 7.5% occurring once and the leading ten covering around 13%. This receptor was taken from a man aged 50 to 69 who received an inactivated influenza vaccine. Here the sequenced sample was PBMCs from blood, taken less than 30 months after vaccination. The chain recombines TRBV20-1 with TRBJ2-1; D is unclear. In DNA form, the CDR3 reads TGCAGTGCTAGAGATCTCTCGATCTCCTACAATGAGCAGTTCTTC. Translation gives CSARDLSISYNEQFF.